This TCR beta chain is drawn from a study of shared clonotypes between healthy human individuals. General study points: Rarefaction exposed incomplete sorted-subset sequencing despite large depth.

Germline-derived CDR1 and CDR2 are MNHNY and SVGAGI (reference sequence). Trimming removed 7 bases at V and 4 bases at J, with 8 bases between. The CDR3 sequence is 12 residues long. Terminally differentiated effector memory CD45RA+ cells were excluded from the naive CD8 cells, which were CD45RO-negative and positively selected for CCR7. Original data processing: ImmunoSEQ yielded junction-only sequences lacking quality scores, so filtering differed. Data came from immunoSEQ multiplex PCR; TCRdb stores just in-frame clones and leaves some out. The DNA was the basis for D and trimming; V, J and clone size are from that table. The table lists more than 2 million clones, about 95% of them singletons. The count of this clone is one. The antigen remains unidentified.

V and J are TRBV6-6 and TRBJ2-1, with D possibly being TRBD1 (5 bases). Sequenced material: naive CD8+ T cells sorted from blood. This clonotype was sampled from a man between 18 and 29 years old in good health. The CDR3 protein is CASISGYNEQFF. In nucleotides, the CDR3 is TGTGCCAGCATTTCAGGGTACAATGAGCAGTTCTTC.